What follows describes a single T cell receptor (beta chain). This entry is derived from a study of T cell changes during pregnancy in multiple sclerosis. Some clones are missing from TCRdb's copy, which holds only in-frame ones; the method was immunoSEQ multiplex PCR. The sample lists 69,000 or so clones; about nine tenths were seen once. After removal of 7 bases from V and 6 bases from J, the junction contained 6 bases not matched to a gene. Germline loops: CDR1 WSHSY, CDR2 SAAADI. The CDR3 contains 15 residues. The chain recombines TRBV10-2 with TRBJ2-2; 12 nucleotides match TRBD2. This TCR was recovered from a female donor with multiple sclerosis, enrolled in a pregnancy study. Sample: peripheral blood, taken in the third trimester of pregnancy. CDR3 residues: CASIGLAGKSGELFF. The CDR3 bases are TGCGCCAGCATCGGACTAGCGGGGAAGTCCGGGGAGCTGTTTTTT.